This paragraph covers one T cell receptor (beta chain) sequence. The data were obtained in a study of cytomegalovirus exposure and HLA in healthy donors. This CDR3 comprises 17 residues. V shed 1 base, J shed 8 bases, and the junction held 11 bases outside the gene matches. Germline V gene data show CDR1 as SGHTA and CDR2 as FQGNSA. 60 Vbeta and 13 Jbeta primers were used in PCR. Libraries were prepared by immunoSEQ multiplex PCR; TCRdb keeps only in-frame clonotypes and omits some of them. Of some 130,000 clones in the sample, 76% were seen once. This chain connects TRBV7-2 to TRBJ1-2, with TRBD1 identical over 12 bases. This TCR was sampled from a man aged 35 to 55 in good health and CMV-seronegative. Sequenced material: PBMCs. The CDR3 sequence: CASSLGPGQGALGGYTF. The CDR3 DNA reads TGTGCCAGCAGCTTAGGACCGGGACAGGGGGCGCTAGGAGGCTACACCTTC.